This TCR beta chain was identified during a study of identical twins. Study outcomes and limitations: The conclusions drew on cross-sectional statistical analysis instead of tracking the same donors. The abundant beta clonotypes from cord blood had fewer insertions, and memory repertoires had none of this. Researchers reported weaker excess twin sharing in beta out-of-frame sequences.

The CDR3 runs 13 residues. The trim removed 6 bases at V and 4 bases at J, leaving 3 bases unmatched. The germline V gene encodes CDR1 LGHDT and CDR2 YNNKEL (reference sequence). It was template switching that added a universal primer site, and there were unique molecular identifiers on the cDNA. Using its own MiXCR run on the 5' RACE reads, TCRdb lists one record per CDR3 protein. This table holds about 200,000 distinct CDR3 sequences, around 8.1% found once. Comments on this clonotype: The antigen remains undetermined.

These data also featured in a second study, about yellow fever vaccine responses in identical twins.

The clonotype was recovered from a woman under 30 in good health. V gene TRBV3-1 combines with J gene TRBJ1-5, with 7 bases identical to TRBD1. Sequenced: memory (CD45RO+) T cells sorted from blood. The CDR3 reads CASSLTGNQPQHF. CDR3 DNA sequence: TGTGCCAGCAGTCTGACAGGGAATCAGCCCCAGCATTTT.